This T cell receptor beta chain was recorded in a study of T cells after yellow fever vaccination. Study information: Each low-cell-number fraction was prepared by means of SMART-Seq v4 Ultra Low Input.

Germline V gene data show CDR1 as DFQATT and CDR2 as SNEGSKA (reference sequence). Trimming left V 5 bases short and J 5 bases short, with 12 bases between. This CDR3 comprises 12 residues. On this clonotype: As yet, its antigen is unknown.

TCRdb fed the 5' RACE reads into MiXCR, producing one record per CDR3 protein. The sample includes approximately 550,000 distinct CDR3 sequences, about 19% seen only once; the top ten take roughly an eighth. General study results and limits: The secondary response showed a weaker magnitude and a faster peak, day 5 versus 15.

The J gene is TRBJ1-1, the V gene TRBV20-1; a possible D gene is TRBD1 (6 bases). The source was PBMCs, collected 15 days after the yellow fever booster vaccination. The receptor comes from a man aged 30 to 45 who received the YFV17D yellow fever vaccine. The CDR3 DNA sequence: TGCAGTGCTGGGGGCGGTGGTACTGAAGCTTTCTTT. This codes for CSAGGGGTEAFF.